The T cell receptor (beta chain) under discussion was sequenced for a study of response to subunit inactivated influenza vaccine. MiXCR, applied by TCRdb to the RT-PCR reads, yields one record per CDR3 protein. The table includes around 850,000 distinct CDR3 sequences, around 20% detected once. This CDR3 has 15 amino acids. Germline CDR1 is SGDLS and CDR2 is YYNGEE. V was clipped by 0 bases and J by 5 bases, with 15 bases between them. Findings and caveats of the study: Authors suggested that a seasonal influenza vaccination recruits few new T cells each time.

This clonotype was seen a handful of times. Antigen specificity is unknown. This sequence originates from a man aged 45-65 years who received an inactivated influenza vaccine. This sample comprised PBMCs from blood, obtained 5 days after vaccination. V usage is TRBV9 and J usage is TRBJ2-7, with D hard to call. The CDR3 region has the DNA TGTGCCAGCAGCGTAGGGCAGGATCCATCCGACGAGCAGTACTTC. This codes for CASSVGQDPSDEQYF.